Sequencing of this T cell receptor (beta chain) was carried out in a study of blood T cell repertoires in COVID-19. Turning to the study itself: Spain, Italy and the United States supplied samples that represented acute and convalescent COVID-19. The cDNA or gDNA used as material had been derived from T cells, B-cell-depleted T cells, or PBMCs.

The ends were cut back, 0 bases at V and 0 bases at J, with 9 bases in the middle. This CDR3 is built from 16 residues. Germline CDR1 LGHNA, CDR2 YSLEER. How the authors handled the data: Amplification from reference gene primers served as the basis for estimated nucleated cell counts. This table comes from immunoSEQ multiplex PCR, and its TCRdb copy is limited to in-frame clones, with some not included. That table supplies the V and J calls and clone size; D and trimming were determined from the DNA. The sample records 250,000 to 300,000 clones, roughly 87% being singletons. This clone showed up just once.

Sequences were obtained from peripheral blood. This chain links TRBV4-3 with TRBJ1-3; weak D call: TRBD1 (5 bases). The clonotype was recovered from a woman aged 25-40 years with acute or convalescent COVID-19. This chain's CDR3 is CASSQDRQISGNTIYF. In nucleotides, the CDR3 is TGCGCCAGCAGCCAAGACCGACAGATCTCTGGAAACACCATATATTTT.